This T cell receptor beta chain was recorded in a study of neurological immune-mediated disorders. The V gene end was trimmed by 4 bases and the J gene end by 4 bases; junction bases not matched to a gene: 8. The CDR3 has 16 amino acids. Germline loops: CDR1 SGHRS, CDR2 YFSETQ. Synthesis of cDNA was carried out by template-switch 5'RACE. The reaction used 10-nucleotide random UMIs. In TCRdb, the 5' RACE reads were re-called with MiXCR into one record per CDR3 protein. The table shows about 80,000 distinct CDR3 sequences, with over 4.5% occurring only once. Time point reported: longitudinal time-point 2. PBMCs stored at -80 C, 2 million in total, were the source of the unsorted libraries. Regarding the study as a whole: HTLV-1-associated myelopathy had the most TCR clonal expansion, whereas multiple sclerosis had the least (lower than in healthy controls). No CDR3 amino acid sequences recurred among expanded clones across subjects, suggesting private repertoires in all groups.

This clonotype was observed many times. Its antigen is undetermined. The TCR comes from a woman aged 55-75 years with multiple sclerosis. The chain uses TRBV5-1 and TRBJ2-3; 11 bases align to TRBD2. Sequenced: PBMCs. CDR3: CASSRIGTSGSDTQYF. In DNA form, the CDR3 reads TGCGCCAGCAGCCGAATCGGGACTAGCGGATCAGATACGCAGTATTTT. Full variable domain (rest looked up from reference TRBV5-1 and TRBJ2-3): KAGVTQTPRYLIKTRGQQVTLSCSPISGHRSVSWYQQTPGQGLQFLFEYFSETQRNKGNFPGRFSGRQFSNSRSEMNVSTLELGDSALYLCASSRIGTSGSDTQYFGPGTRLTVL.